This T cell receptor (beta chain) was obtained from a study of T cells after yellow fever vaccination. This clonotype was counted only a few times. Sequence at one end of the junction differs from germline and may be a read error. TCRdb re-called the 5' RACE reads through MiXCR, storing one row per CDR3 protein. The repertoire holds 500,000 to 650,000 distinct CDR3 sequences, with roughly a sixth as singletons. The CDR3 runs 15 residues. Germline CDR1 SEHNR, CDR2 FQNEAQ (reference sequence). V and J are TRBV7-9 and TRBJ2-2; possibly TRBD1 or TRBD2 for D (9 bases each). Sequenced material: PBMCs, taken about 5 days after the first yellow fever vaccination. This sequence originates from a man between 18 and 29 years old who received the YFV17D yellow fever vaccine. The CDR3 reads CASSLAGQGRGELFF. CDR3 bases: TGTGCCAGCAGCCTAGCGGGACAGGGTCGCGGGGAGCTGTTTTTT.